The rows below give T cell receptor beta chains drawn from one sample of a study of T-cell memory formation after mild COVID-19. TCRdb independently ran MiXCR on the 5' RACE reads; one entry per CDR3 protein. The repertoire holds 450,000 or so distinct CDR3 sequences, with 20% to 25% as singletons. The sequencing sample was made of PBMCs or a T cell subset sorted from them (not recorded which). The receptors were sampled from an adult woman who had mild COVID-19 (a few samples of this study predate the infection). Cell type and time point are not known. The CDR3 runs from the conserved cysteine through the conserved F or W. A D gene is named only where the DNA matches it firmly. The size of a clone is reported for some rows only, either as once, few or many, or as a class for expanded clones.

v_gene	abundance	j_gene	d_gene	CDR3nt	CDR3aa
TRBV5-1	.	TRBJ2-2	.	TGCGCCAGCAGCTTGGGCACCGACAGCTATAACACCGGGGAGCTGTTTTTT	CASSLGTDSYNTGELFF
TRBV19	few	TRBJ2-3	TRBD1	TGTGCCAGTAGACCAAGACAGGGCCCGACAGATACGCAGTATTTT	CASRPRQGPTDTQYF
TRBV11-2	few	TRBJ2-1	TRBD1	TGTGCCAGCAGCAAAGGAGTAGCGACAGGGAATGAGCAGTTCTTC	CASSKGVATGNEQFF
TRBV7-7	many	TRBJ2-2	.	TGTGCTAGCAGCCAGAGCGGAAACACCGGGGAGCTGTTTTTT	CASSQSGNTGELFF
TRBV5-1	.	TRBJ1-5	TRBD1	TGCGCCAGCAGCTTGGCAGGGGGCAGAGGTCAGCCCCAGCATTTT	CASSLAGGRGQPQHF
TRBV3-1	.	TRBJ2-1	.	TGTGCCAGCAGCCAAGCCCGTCGCAATGAGCAGTTCTTC	CASSQARRNEQFF
TRBV12-3/TRBV12-4	.	TRBJ2-1	.	TGTGCCAGCAGTTGGGGCAGATTCGGCGAGCAGTTCTTC	CASSWGRFGEQFF
TRBV7-2	.	TRBJ2-1	TRBD1	TGTGCCAGCAGACCTCGACAGGGGGCCTCCTACAATGAGCAGTTCTTC	CASRPRQGASYNEQFF
TRBV7-6	few	TRBJ2-7	TRBD2	TGTGCCAGCAGCTTCGGGACTAGCGGGCGCTACGAGCAGTACTTC	CASSFGTSGRYEQYF
TRBV9	.	TRBJ2-7	.	TGTGCCAGCAGCGTAGGGGGTGAAAGTGGCGAGCAGTACTTC	CASSVGGESGEQYF
TRBV5-1	few	TRBJ1-2	TRBD1	TGCGCCAGCAGCGCAGGACAGGGGACCCCCTTTGGCTACACCTTC	CASSAGQGTPFGYTF
TRBV7-3	few	TRBJ2-1	.	TGTGCCAGCAGCCCTCTCCACCGTACCTACAATGAGCAGTTCTTC	CASSPLHRTYNEQFF
TRBV7-9	few	TRBJ2-1	TRBD2	TGTGCCAGCAGCTTGAGGGGACTAGCCCAGGCCGGGGAGCAGTTCTTC	CASSLRGLAQAGEQFF
TRBV7-9	few	TRBJ1-1	.	TGTGCCAGCGCAAGGATGTCTGAAGCTTTCTTT	CASARMSEAFF
TRBV20-1	.	TRBJ2-3	TRBD2	TGCAGTGCTACCATCATTCCCAAACTAGCGGGGGGCACAGATACGCAGTATTTT	CSATIIPKLAGGTDTQYF
TRBV12-3/TRBV12-4	many	TRBJ2-7	.	TGTGCCAGCAGCACAGCGTACGAGCAGTACTTC	CASSTAYEQYF
TRBV7-2	few	TRBJ1-2	TRBD1	TGTGCCAGCAGCCCGGGACAGCCGGGAGGCTACACCTTC	CASSPGQPGGYTF
TRBV6-1	few	TRBJ2-4	.	TGTGCCAGCAGGGTTCCCTCAGGGAGCCAAAACATTCAGTACTTC	CASRVPSGSQNIQYF
TRBV7-9	.	TRBJ2-7	.	TGTGCCAGCAGCTCCGCCCGTACAGGTTACGAGCAGTACTTC	CASSSARTGYEQYF
TRBV7-3	few	TRBJ2-2	.	TGTGCCAGCAGCCTGGATGGGCGGACCGGGGAGCTGTTTTTT	CASSLDGRTGELFF
TRBV29-1	.	TRBJ2-6	.	TGCAGCGTTGATGCGGGATCTGGGGCCAACGTCCTGACTTTC	CSVDAGSGANVLTF
TRBV5-5	many	TRBJ2-7	TRBD2	TGTGCCAGCAGCCCCGCAGCCCTAGCGGAAACCTACGAGCAGTACTTC	CASSPAALAETYEQYF
TRBV2	.	TRBJ1-2	TRBD1	TGTGCCAGCAGGGCTTCCCGGGACAGGGTTCCCGCTAATGGCTACACCTTC	CASRASRDRVPANGYTF
TRBV7-6	few	TRBJ1-1	.	TGTGCCAGCAGCTTAGCTCCAGGGCTGAACACTGAAGCTTTCTTT	CASSLAPGLNTEAFF
TRBV6-5	few	TRBJ2-3	.	TGTGCCAGCAGTCTATATAGGGTAGATACGCAGTATTTT	CASSLYRVDTQYF
TRBV4-3	few	TRBJ1-4	.	TGCGCCAGCAGCCAAGATCAATCGGGAGCGGGTGAAAAACTGTTTTTT	CASSQDQSGAGEKLFF
TRBV12-3/TRBV12-4	few	TRBJ2-2	TRBD1	TGTGCCAGCAAACTCCAGGGGGCCCACACCGGGGAGCTGTTTTTT	CASKLQGAHTGELFF
TRBV12-3/TRBV12-4	.	TRBJ2-1	TRBD2	TGTGCCAGCAGTTTCGGCCTAGCGGGAGTTGGGCAGTTCTTC	CASSFGLAGVGQFF
TRBV4-1	.	TRBJ2-3	TRBD2	TGCGCCAGCAGCCGTGATAGCGGGAGGCCCCGGTCTTTT	CASSRDSGRPRSF
TRBV7-9	many	TRBJ1-3	.	TGTGCCAGCAGCTCGAACCGGGACCCTAGAAACACCATATATTTT	CASSSNRDPRNTIYF
TRBV19	few	TRBJ2-7	.	TGTGCCAGTAGTATAGACAGTACCTACGAGCAGTACTTC	CASSIDSTYEQYF
TRBV7-6	.	TRBJ1-1	TRBD1	TGTGCCAGCAGACAAGGACAGGGGACCACTGAAGCTTTCTTT	CASRQGQGTTEAFF
TRBV20-1	.	TRBJ1-1	.	TGCAGTGCTAGAATTGGCAGGGCGAACACTGAAGCTTTCTTT	CSARIGRANTEAFF
TRBV9	few	TRBJ2-7	TRBD1	TGTGCCAGCAGCCCTGGACAGGGGAACTCCTACGAGCAGTACTTC	CASSPGQGNSYEQYF
TRBV12-2	once	TRBJ2-3	.	TGTGCAAGTCGCTTAGGAGAGGGGATTAGCACAGATACGCAGTATTTT	CASRLGEGISTDTQYF
TRBV20-1	few	TRBJ2-4	.	TGCAGTGCGAGGGAAATCAATATTCAGTACTTC	CSAREINIQYF
TRBV5-1	many	TRBJ2-5	TRBD1	TGCGCCAGCAGCTTGAATCCGTTAGGGACAGGAAGGAAAGAGACCCAGTACTTC	CASSLNPLGTGRKETQYF
TRBV24-1	few	TRBJ2-3	.	TGTGCCACCAGTGACCCGGGACGGAGCACAGATACGCAGTATTTT	CATSDPGRSTDTQYF
TRBV19	many	TRBJ1-1	.	TGTGCCAGTAGTATATTGGCAGGGGCTATGATGTTGAACACTGAAGCTTTCTTT	CASSILAGAMMLNTEAFF
TRBV20-1	.	TRBJ2-1	TRBD2	TGCAGTGCCCCCAAGCCCGGACTACTAGCGGGTCAACACAATGAGCAGTTCTTC	CSAPKPGLLAGQHNEQFF
TRBV29-1	.	TRBJ1-2	.	TGCAGCGTTGTGAGTAACTATGGCTACACCTTC	CSVVSNYGYTF
TRBV5-1	few	TRBJ1-1	.	TGCGCCAGCAGCTTGCGGGGGCCCACCACTGAAGCTTTCTTT	CASSLRGPTTEAFF
TRBV27	few	TRBJ1-1	.	TGTGCCAGCCGGCGGGGGCGCGCGTATGAGAACACTGAAGCTTTCTTT	CASRRGRAYENTEAFF
TRBV5-1	.	TRBJ2-5	.	TGCGCCAGCAGCTTGCCGGTTGTGGGGCAAGAGACCCAGTACTTC	CASSLPVVGQETQYF
TRBV4-1	few	TRBJ2-2	.	TGCGCCAGCAGCCAAGATTTGATACAGGGAGTAAACACCGGGGAGCTGTTTTTT	CASSQDLIQGVNTGELFF
TRBV9	.	TRBJ1-2	.	TGTGCCAGCAGCAAAACCGGGACACCCTATGGCTACACCTTC	CASSKTGTPYGYTF